A selection of T cell receptor beta chains follows, all from one sample in a study of blood T cells in healthy people across ages. MiXCR was run by TCRdb on the 5' RACE reads, yielding one entry per CDR3 protein. The sample has around 1,000,000 distinct CDR3 sequences, approximately 26% seen once. The same specimen was also included in a second study, on T cells of mothers and their children.

What was sequenced was blood. The receptors were gathered from a girl aged 2-10 years in good health. Each CDR3 is given with its conserved first and last residue. D genes are given only for firm matches. Clone size is stated in some rows and not others, as once, few, many or a class when expanded.

v_call,d_call,j_call,clone_size,cdr3_nt,cdr3_aa
TRBV20-1,TRBD2,TRBJ2-5,-,TGCAGTGCTGGAGCGGGACTCGGGGAGACCCAGTACTTC,CSAGAGLGETQYF
TRBV5-1,-,TRBJ2-3,few,TGCGCCAGCAGCTTGTCGTCAGCAGATACGCAGTATTTT,CASSLSSADTQYF
TRBV29-1,-,TRBJ2-1,-,TGCAGCGTTGAAGGGAACTACAATGAGCAGTTCTTC,CSVEGNYNEQFF
TRBV27,-,TRBJ1-6,-,TGTGCCAGCAGCCGGGAACGGAGGTCACCCCTCCACTTT,CASSRERRSPLHF
TRBV29-1,TRBD2,TRBJ2-5,few,TGCAGCGCGCTAACTAGCGGCCAAGAGACCCAGTACTTC,CSALTSGQETQYF
TRBV20-1,-,TRBJ2-1,-,TGCAGTGCGAGAGGACTACCGCACAATGAGCAGTTCTTC,CSARGLPHNEQFF
TRBV12-3/TRBV12-4,-,TRBJ2-7,few,TGTGCCAGCAGTCTAGGGTATGGGGGCGAGCAGTACTTC,CASSLGYGGEQYF
TRBV20-1,-,TRBJ2-1,-,TGCAGTGCCTCCTACAATAAGCAGTTCTTC,CSASYNKQFF
TRBV9,-,TRBJ1-5,many,TGTGCCAGCAGCGTAGGGGGGAACAATCAGCCCCAGCATTTT,CASSVGGNNQPQHF
TRBV18,TRBD1,TRBJ2-5,-,TGTGCCAGCTCACCCATCGACAGGGGTGAGACCCAGTACTTC,CASSPIDRGETQYF
TRBV25-1,TRBD1,TRBJ1-1,-,TGTGCCAGCAGTGAATCCGTCAGGGGGGCTGAAGCTTTCTTT,CASSESVRGAEAFF
TRBV11-3,-,TRBJ2-3,-,TGTGCCAGCAGCGCCGGGTCAGGGCCGGATGGCACAGATACGCAGTATTTT,CASSAGSGPDGTDTQYF
TRBV12-3/TRBV12-4,TRBD2,TRBJ2-5,few,TGTGCCAGCAGTCCTCTTGGAGCGGGGGGGCCCGTAGGAGAGACCCAGTACTTC,CASSPLGAGGPVGETQYF
TRBV6-5,TRBD2,TRBJ2-3,-,TGTGCCAGCAGTATCGAACCGGGACTATACACAGATACGCAGTATTTT,CASSIEPGLYTDTQYF
TRBV5-1,-,TRBJ2-1,few,TGCGCCAGTCGGCCTCAGGGGGGAAGTGGGAATGAGCAGTTCTTC,CASRPQGGSGNEQFF
TRBV29-1,-,TRBJ2-1,few,TGCAGCACGAGACAGACCCACAATGAGCAGTTCTTC,CSTRQTHNEQFF
TRBV12-3/TRBV12-4,-,TRBJ1-5,-,TGTGCCAGCAGTTCCATAGGGGCCAATCAGCCCCAGCATTTT,CASSSIGANQPQHF
TRBV10-3,-,TRBJ2-1,-,TGTGCCATCAGTGGGGCTAGAGAGAGGAATGAGCAGTTCTTC,CAISGARERNEQFF
TRBV28,-,TRBJ1-3,few,TGTGCCAGCAGTTTTAGGGGTCTCCTCTCTGGAAACACCATATATTTT,CASSFRGLLSGNTIYF
TRBV12-3/TRBV12-4,-,TRBJ2-7,-,TGTGCCAGCAGTTTATCTTCTGTGTACGAGCAGTACTTC,CASSLSSVYEQYF
TRBV27,-,TRBJ2-7,few,TGTGCCAGCGCTCAGAGGACCCTGGGCGAGCAGTACTTC,CASAQRTLGEQYF
TRBV20-1,-,TRBJ2-1,-,TGCGGTGCTAGGGCAGGGTCTGATGAGCAGTTCTTC,CGARAGSDEQFF
TRBV6-2/TRBV6-3,-,TRBJ1-2,few,TGTGCCAGCAGCCGCCCTGGAGGGGAAGATGGCTACACCTTC,CASSRPGGEDGYTF
TRBV11-2,-,TRBJ1-3,few,TGTGCCAGCAGCTTAGGCACCGGGGGTTCCTCTGGAAACACCATATATTTT,CASSLGTGGSSGNTIYF
TRBV12-3/TRBV12-4,-,TRBJ1-2,few,TGTGCCAGCACAACGACGGGGCAGTTCTATGGCTACACCTTC,CASTTTGQFYGYTF
TRBV12-3/TRBV12-4,-,TRBJ1-1,-,TGTGCCAGCAGTTTATCCGCAGGGCCAAGTGAAGCTTTCTTT,CASSLSAGPSEAFF
TRBV5-6,-,TRBJ2-5,few,TGTGCCAGCAGCGGATATACGGGGGGCGGAGAGACCCAGTACTTC,CASSGYTGGGETQYF
TRBV4-2,-,TRBJ2-3,-,TGTGCCAGCAGCCACGGAGAGGGATCCTTAGATACGCAGTATTTT,CASSHGEGSLDTQYF
TRBV15,-,TRBJ2-5,-,TGTGCCACCAGCATGGCCCAAGAGACCCAGTACTTC,CATSMAQETQYF
TRBV11-1,TRBD2,TRBJ2-5,few,TGTGCCAGCAGCTATCTACCCGGACTAGCGGGAGACCTCGAGACCCAGTACTTC,CASSYLPGLAGDLETQYF
TRBV29-1,-,TRBJ2-6,-,TGCAGCGTGGTCGACAGTTCTGGGGCCAACGTCCTGACTTTC,CSVVDSSGANVLTF
TRBV15,TRBD2,TRBJ2-7,few,TGTGCCACCAGCAGGGGACTAAACTACGAGCAGTACTTC,CATSRGLNYEQYF
TRBV4-3,-,TRBJ2-3,few,TGCGCCGGCAGCCAAGATCTCCCGAGCACAGATACGCAGTATTTT,CAGSQDLPSTDTQYF
TRBV20-1,TRBD2,TRBJ2-7,-,TGCAGTGCTAGAGGACTAGCGGTAACCTACGAGCAGTACTTC,CSARGLAVTYEQYF
TRBV12-3/TRBV12-4,TRBD1,TRBJ1-2,few,TGTGCCAGCAGTACACAGGGGGCGCTTGGCTACACCTTC,CASSTQGALGYTF
TRBV4-1,-,TRBJ1-5,-,TGCGCCAGCAGCCAAGATAAGCCTGTCTGGAATCAGCCCCAGCATTTT,CASSQDKPVWNQPQHF
TRBV7-2,-,TRBJ2-5,few,TGTGCCAGCAGCTTAGATATGGAAGAAACCCAGTACTTC,CASSLDMEETQYF
TRBV10-3,TRBD1,TRBJ2-1,few,TGTGCCATCAGTACTGACAGGGTCAATGAGCAGTTCTTC,CAISTDRVNEQFF
TRBV7-2,-,TRBJ2-7,-,TGTGCCAGTGAGGACCAGGGGCTTTCCTACGAGCAGTACTTC,CASEDQGLSYEQYF
TRBV28,TRBD2,TRBJ2-3,-,TGTGCCAGCAGTTTTCAGACTAGCGGGAGACGAGATACGCAGTATTTT,CASSFQTSGRRDTQYF